This T cell receptor beta chain was sequenced in a study of T cells in Graves' hyperthyroidism and ophthalmopathy. Overall study findings and caveats: Most thyroid clonotypes with frequency above 0.001 were detected in blood.

Amplified regions were TCR beta CDR3 sequences from RNA transcripts. The TCR CDR3 first-round RT-PCR relied on the HTBI primer set. TCRdb redid the calling of the multiplex PCR reads with MiXCR, one entry per CDR3 protein. The table records about 690,000 distinct CDR3 sequences, 15% to 20% of them present only once. Stability of Graves' hyperthyroidism was defined as absent ophthalmopathy progression within 18 months. The diagnostic basis comprised clinical symptoms, serum thyroxine and TRAb, thyroid ultrasound and orbital computed tomography. The PBMCs were taken from about 9.7 ml of fresh peripheral blood. This clonotype was detected ten times or more. The antigen is not known. The sequence came from a man aged 50-60 years with Graves' hyperthyroidism. Input material: blood.

The CDR3 reads CASSGGRESSYEQYF. Here the CDR3 DNA reads TGTGCCAGCAGTGGGGGACGGGAGAGCTCCTACGAGCAGTACTTC. V gene TRBV6-1 combines with J gene TRBJ2-7, with D tentatively TRBD2 (6 bases). Trimming stripped 4 bases from V and 0 bases from J, with 13 bases between. CDR1 is MNHNS and CDR2 is SASEGT in the germline V gene. The CDR3 spans 15 residues.